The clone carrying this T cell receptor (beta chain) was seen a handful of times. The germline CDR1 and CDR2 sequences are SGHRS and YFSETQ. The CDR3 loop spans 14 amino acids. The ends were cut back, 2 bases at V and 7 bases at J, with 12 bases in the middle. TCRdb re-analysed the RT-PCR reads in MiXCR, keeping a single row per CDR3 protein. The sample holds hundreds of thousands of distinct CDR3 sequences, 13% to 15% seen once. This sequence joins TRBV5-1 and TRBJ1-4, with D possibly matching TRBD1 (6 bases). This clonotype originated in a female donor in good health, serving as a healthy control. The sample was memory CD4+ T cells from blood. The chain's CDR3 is CASSFTQGREKLFF. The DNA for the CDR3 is TGCGCCAGCAGCTTCACACAGGGTCGTGAAAAACTGTTTTTT.